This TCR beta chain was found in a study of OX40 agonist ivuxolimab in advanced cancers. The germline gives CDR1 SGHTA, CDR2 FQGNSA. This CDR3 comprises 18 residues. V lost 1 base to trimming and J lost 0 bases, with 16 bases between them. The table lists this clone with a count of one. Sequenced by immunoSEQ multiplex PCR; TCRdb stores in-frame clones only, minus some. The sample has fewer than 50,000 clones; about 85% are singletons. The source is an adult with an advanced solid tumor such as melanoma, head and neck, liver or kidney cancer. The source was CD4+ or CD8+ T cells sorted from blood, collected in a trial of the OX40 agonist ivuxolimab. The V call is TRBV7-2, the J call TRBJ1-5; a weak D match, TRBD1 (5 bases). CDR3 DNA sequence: TGTGCCAGCAGCTTAGTGGGGATGGGGACTTATAGCAATCAGCCCCAGCATTTT. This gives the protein CASSLVGMGTYSNQPQHF.